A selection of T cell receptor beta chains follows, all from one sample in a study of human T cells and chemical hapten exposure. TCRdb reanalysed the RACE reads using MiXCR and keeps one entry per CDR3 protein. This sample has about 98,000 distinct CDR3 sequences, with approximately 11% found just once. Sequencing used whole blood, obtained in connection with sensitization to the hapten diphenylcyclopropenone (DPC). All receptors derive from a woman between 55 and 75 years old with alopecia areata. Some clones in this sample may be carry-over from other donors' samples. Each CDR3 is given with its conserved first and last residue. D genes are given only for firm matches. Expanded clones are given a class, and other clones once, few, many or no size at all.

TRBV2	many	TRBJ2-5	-	TGTGCCAGCAGTGAAGCACTCCCAGGAGAGACCCAGTACTTC	CASSEALPGETQYF
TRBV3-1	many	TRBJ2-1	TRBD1	TGTGCCAGCAGCGGGACAGCTGGAAACAATGAGCAGTTCTTC	CASSGTAGNNEQFF
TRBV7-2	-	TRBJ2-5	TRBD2	TGTGCCAGCAGCATCCAGCGGGGGCGCCAAGAGACCCAGTACTTC	CASSIQRGRQETQYF
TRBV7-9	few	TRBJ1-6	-	TGTGCCAGCAGCTCCGGGACAAGGAATTCATCCCTCCACTTT	CASSSGTRNSSLHF
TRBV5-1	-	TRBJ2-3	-	TGCGCCAGCAGCTTGGCAGTAGGTGGAGATACGCAGTATTTT	CASSLAVGGDTQYF
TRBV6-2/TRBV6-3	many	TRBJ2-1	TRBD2	TGTGCCAGCAGTTTTAGACTAGCGGGGGATTTGAGTCGTAATGAGCAGTTCTTC	CASSFRLAGDLSRNEQFF
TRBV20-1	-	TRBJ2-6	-	TGCAGTGCTAGAGGACAGGCGGGGGCCAACGTCCTGACTTTC	CSARGQAGANVLTF
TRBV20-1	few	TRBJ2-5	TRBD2	TGCAGTGCTATCGGGACTACCCAAGGGGAGACCCAGTACTTC	CSAIGTTQGETQYF
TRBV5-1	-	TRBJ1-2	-	TGCGCCAGCAGTTTCGAGTTCTATGGCTACACCTTC	CASSFEFYGYTF
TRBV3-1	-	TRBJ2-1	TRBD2	TGTGCCAGCAGCCTAAGCGGGGTATTATCCTACAATGAGCAGTTCTTC	CASSLSGVLSYNEQFF
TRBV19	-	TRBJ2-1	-	TGTGCCAGTAGTAAGGGGCAGGCCTACAATGAGCAGTTCTTC	CASSKGQAYNEQFF
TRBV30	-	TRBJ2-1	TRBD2	TGTGCCTGGAGTCGAAATAGCGGGGGCGCAAGCTCCTACAATGAGCAGTTCTTC	CAWSRNSGGASSYNEQFF
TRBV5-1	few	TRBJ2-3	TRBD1	TGCGCCAGCAGCTTCCGACAGGGGGCAGGAGATACGCAGTATTTT	CASSFRQGAGDTQYF
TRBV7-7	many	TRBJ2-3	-	TGTGCTAGCAGCTTGGGCACTGCTAGCACAGATACGCAGTATTTT	CASSLGTASTDTQYF
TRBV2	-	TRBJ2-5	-	TGTGCCAGCAGATATGGGACAAGCGAAGAGACCCAGTACTTC	CASRYGTSEETQYF
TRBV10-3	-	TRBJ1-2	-	TGTGCCATCAGCGACATATCCTCTAACTATGGCTACACCTTC	CAISDISSNYGYTF
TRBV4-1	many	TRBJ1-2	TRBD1	TGCGCCAGCAGCCAAGGCGGGACAGTTCGGTATGGCTACACCTTC	CASSQGGTVRYGYTF
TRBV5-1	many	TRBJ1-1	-	TGCGCCAGCAGGGAAAGGACGGTGATGAACACTGAAGCTTTCTTT	CASRERTVMNTEAFF
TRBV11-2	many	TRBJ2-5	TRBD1	TGTGCCAGCAGCCCCTACACAGGGACAGGGGTTTACCTTTGGGAGACCCAGTACTTC	CASSPYTGTGVYLWETQYF
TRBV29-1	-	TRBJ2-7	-	TGCAGCGTTGGATTGACAGGTCCCAACGAGCAGTACTTC	CSVGLTGPNEQYF
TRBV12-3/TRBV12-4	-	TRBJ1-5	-	TGTGCCAGCATGCAGGGTTACCAGCCCCAGCATTTT	CASMQGYQPQHF
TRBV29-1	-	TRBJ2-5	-	TGCAGCGTCCTGGACAGACAAGAGTCCCAGTACTTC	CSVLDRQESQYF
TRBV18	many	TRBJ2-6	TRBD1	TGTGCCAGCTCACCACAGAGAGTAGACAGGGCTGGGGCCAACGTCCTGACTTTC	CASSPQRVDRAGANVLTF
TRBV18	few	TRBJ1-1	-	TGTGCCAGCTCACCAAACGACAGGACTGAAGCTTTCTTT	CASSPNDRTEAFF
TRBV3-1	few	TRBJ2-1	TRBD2	TGTGCCAGCAGCCATAGCGGGGGGGCCGATGAGCAGTTCTTC	CASSHSGGADEQFF
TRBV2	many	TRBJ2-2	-	TGTGCCAGCAGTGTCTACCAAGCGGAGAACACCGGGGAGCTGTTTTTT	CASSVYQAENTGELFF
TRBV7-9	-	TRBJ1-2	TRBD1	TGTGCCAGCAGCTTACGGGACAGGGTCCATGGCTACACCTTC	CASSLRDRVHGYTF